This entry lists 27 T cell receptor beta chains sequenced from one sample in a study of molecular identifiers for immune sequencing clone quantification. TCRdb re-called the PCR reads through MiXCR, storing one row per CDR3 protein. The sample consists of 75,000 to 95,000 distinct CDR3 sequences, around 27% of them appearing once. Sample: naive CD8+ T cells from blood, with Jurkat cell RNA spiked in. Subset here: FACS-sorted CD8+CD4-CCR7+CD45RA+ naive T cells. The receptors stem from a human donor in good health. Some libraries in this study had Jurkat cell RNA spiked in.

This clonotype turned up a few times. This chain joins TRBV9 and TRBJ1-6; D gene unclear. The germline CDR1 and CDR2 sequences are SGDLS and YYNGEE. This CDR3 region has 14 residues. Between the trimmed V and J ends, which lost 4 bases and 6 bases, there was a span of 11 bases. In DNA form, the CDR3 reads TGTGCCAGCAGCCCGGAGACACTTAATTCACCCCTCCACTTT. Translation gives CASSPETLNSPLHF. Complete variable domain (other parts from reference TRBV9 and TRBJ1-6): DSGVTQTPKHLITATGQRVTLRCSPRSGDLSVYWYQQSLDQGLQFLIQYYNGEERAKGNILERFSAQQFPDLHSELNLSSLELGDSALYFCASSPETLNSPLHFGNGTRLTVT.

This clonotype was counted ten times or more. The CDR3 sequence: CSVDEANLFLGYTF. The CDR3 nucleotides read TGCAGCGTTGACGAGGCCAACTTATTTCTAGGCTACACCTTC. The chain links TRBV29-1 to TRBJ1-2; D not certain. The CDR3 is 14 amino acids. V shed 3 bases and J shed 8 bases, with 19 bases lying between them. The germline V gene has CDR1 SQVTM and CDR2 ANQGSEA.

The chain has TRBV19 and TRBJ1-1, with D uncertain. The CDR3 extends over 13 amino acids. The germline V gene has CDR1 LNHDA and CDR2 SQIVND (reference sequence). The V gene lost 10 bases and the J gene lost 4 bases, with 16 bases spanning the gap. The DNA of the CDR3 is TGTGCCACCCGCCCCTGCCGGGCCACTGAAGCTTTCTTT. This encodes CATRPCRATEAFF.

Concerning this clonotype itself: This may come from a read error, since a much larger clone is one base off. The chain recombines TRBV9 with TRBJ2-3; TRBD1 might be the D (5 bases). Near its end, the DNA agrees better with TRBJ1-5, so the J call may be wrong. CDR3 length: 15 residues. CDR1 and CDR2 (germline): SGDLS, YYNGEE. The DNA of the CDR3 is TGTGCCAGCAGCATTGAGACAGTTAGCACAGATACGCAGCATTTT. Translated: CASSIETVSTDTQHF.

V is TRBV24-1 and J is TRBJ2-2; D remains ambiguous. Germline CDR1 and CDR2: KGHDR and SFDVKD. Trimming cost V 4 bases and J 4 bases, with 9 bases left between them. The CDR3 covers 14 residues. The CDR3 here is CATSESRSTGELFF. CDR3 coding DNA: TGTGCCACCAGTGAGTCACGATCCACCGGGGAGCTGTTTTTT.

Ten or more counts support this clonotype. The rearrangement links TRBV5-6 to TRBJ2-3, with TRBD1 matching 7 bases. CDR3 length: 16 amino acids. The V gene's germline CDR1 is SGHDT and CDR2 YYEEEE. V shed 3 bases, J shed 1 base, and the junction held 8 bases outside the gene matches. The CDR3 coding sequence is TGTGCCAGCAGCTGGGGGACAGATTCGGGCACAGATACGCAGTATTTT. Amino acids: CASSWGTDSGTDTQYF.

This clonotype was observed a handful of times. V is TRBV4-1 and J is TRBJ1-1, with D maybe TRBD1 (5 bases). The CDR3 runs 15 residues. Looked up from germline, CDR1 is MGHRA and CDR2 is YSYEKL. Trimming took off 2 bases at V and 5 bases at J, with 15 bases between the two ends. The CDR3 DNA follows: TGCGCCAGCAGCCAATCTGAAGGGGCTGGGACTGAAGCTTTCTTT. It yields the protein CASSQSEGAGTEAFF.

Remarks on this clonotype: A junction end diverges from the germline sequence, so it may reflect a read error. CDR3: CASSNNQGSDTEALF. The CDR3 DNA is TGTGCCAGCAGTAACAACCAGGGGTCGGACACTGAAGCTCTCTTT. The J gene is TRBJ1-1, the V gene TRBV27; tentatively, D is TRBD1 (6 bases). Looked up from germline, CDR1 is MNHEY and CDR2 is SMNVEV (reference sequence). The CDR3 runs 15 residues.

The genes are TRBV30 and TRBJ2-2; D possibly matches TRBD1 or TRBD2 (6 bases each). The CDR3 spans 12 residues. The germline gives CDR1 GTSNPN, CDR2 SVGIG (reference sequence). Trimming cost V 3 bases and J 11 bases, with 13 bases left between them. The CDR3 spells CAWSLGGGELFF. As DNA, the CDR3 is TGTGCCTGGAGCCTGGGGGGCGGAGAGCTGTTTTTT.

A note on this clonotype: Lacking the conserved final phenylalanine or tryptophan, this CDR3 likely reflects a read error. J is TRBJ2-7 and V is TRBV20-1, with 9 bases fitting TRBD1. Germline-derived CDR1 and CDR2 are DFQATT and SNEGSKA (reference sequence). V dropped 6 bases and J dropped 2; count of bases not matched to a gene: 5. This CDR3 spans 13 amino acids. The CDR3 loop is CSARDRATYEQYL. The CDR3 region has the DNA TGCAGTGCAAGGGACAGGGCAACCTACGAGCAGTACCTC.

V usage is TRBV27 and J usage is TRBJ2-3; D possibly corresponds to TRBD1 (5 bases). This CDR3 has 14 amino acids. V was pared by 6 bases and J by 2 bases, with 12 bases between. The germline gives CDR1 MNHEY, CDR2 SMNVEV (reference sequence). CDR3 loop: CASSVSGHTDTQYF. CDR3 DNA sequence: TGTGCCAGCAGCGTTTCCGGACACACAGATACGCAGTATTTT.

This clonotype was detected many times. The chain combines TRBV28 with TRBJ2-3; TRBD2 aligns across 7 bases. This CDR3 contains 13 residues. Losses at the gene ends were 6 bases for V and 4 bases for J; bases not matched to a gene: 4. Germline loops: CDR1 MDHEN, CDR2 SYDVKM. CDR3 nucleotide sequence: TGTGCCAGCAGCCTCGCGGGAGCAGATACGCAGTATTTT. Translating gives CASSLAGADTQYF.

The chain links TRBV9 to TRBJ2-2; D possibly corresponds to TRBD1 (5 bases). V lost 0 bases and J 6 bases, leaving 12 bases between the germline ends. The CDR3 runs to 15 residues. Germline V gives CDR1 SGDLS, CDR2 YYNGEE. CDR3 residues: CASSVAEDNAGELFF. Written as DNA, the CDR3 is TGTGCCAGCAGCGTAGCTGAGGACAACGCCGGGGAGCTGTTTTTT.

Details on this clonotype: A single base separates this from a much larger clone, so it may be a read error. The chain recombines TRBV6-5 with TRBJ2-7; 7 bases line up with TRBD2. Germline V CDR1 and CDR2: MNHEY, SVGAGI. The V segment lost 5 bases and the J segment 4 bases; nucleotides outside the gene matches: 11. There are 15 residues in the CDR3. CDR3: CASSGGRELGYEQYF. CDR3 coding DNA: TGTGCCAGCAGTGGAGGGAGGGAGCTGGGGTACGAGCAGTACTTC.

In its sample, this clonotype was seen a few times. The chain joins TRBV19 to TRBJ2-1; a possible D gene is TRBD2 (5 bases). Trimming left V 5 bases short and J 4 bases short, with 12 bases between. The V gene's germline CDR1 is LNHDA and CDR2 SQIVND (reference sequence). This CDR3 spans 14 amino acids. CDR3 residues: CASSFRGFYNEQFF. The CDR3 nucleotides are TGTGCCAGTAGTTTTCGCGGGTTTTACAATGAGCAGTTCTTC.

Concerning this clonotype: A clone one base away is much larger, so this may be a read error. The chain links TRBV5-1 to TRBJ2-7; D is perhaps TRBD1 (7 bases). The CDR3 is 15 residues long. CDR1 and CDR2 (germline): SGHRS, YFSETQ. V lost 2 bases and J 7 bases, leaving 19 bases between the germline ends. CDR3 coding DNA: TGCGCCAGCAGCTTTTTGGCAGGGGGGTCCTCGGAGCAGTACTTC. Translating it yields CASSFLAGGSSEQYF.

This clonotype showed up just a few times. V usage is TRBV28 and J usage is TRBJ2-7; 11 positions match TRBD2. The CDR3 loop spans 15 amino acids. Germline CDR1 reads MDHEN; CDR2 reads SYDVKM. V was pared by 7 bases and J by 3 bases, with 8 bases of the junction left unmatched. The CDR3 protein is CASTPRTSGLYEQYF. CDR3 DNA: TGTGCCAGCACGCCTCGGACTAGCGGGCTCTACGAGCAGTACTTC. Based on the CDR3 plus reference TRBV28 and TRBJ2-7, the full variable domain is DVKVTQSSRYLVKRTGEKVFLECVQDMDHENMFWYRQDPGLGLRLIYFSYDVKMKEKGDIPEGYSVSREKKERFSLILESASTNQTSMYLCASTPRTSGLYEQYFGPGTRLTVT.

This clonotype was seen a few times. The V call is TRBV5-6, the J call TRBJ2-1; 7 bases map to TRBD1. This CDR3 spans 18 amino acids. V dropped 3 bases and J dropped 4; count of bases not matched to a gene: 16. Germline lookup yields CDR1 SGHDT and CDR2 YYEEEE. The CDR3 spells CASSYTNGQDLQYNEQFF. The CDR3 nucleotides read TGTGCCAGCAGCTACACGAATGGACAGGACCTTCAGTACAATGAGCAGTTCTTC. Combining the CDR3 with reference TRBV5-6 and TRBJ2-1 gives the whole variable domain DAGVTQSPTHLIKTRGQQVTLRCSPKSGHDTVSWYQQALGQGPQFIFQYYEEEERQRGNFPDRFSGHQFPNYSSELNVNALLLGDSALYLCASSYTNGQDLQYNEQFFGPGTRLTVL.

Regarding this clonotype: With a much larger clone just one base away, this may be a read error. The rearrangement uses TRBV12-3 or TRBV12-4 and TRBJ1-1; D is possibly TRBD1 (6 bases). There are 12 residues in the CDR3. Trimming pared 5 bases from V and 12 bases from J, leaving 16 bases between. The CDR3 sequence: CASSLEGERTFF. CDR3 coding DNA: TGTGCCAGCAGTCTTGAGGGGGAACGAACTTTCTTT.

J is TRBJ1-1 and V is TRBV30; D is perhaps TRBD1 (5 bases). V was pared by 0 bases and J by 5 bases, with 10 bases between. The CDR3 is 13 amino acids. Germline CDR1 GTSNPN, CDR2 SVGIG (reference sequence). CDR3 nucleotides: TGTGCCTGGAGTGTGTCTGGGGGGACTGAAGCTTTCTTT. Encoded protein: CAWSVSGGTEAFF.

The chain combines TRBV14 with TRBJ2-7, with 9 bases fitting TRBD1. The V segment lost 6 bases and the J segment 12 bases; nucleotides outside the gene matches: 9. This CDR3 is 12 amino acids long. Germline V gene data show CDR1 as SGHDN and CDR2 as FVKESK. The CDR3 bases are TGTGCCAGCAGTCCTACCGGGACAGGGTTGTACTTC. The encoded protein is CASSPTGTGLYF.

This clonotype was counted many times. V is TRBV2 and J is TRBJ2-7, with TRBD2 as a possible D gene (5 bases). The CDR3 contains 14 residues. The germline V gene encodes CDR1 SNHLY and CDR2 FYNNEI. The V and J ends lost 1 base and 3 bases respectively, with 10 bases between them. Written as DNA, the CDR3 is TGTGCCAGCAGTGAAGTGATGGGAGACTACGAGCAGTACTTC. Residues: CASSEVMGDYEQYF. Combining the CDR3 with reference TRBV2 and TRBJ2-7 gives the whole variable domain EPEVTQTPSHQVTQMGQEVILRCVPISNHLYFYWYRQILGQKVEFLVSFYNNEISEKSEIFDDQFSVERPDGSNFTLKIRSTKLEDSAMYFCASSEVMGDYEQYFGPGTRLTVT.

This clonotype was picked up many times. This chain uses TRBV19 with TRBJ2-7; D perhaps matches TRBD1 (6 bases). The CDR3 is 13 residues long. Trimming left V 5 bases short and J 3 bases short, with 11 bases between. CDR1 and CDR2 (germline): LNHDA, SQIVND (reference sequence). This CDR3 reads CASSVRDNYEQYF. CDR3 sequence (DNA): TGTGCCAGTAGTGTCCGGGACAACTACGAGCAGTACTTC.

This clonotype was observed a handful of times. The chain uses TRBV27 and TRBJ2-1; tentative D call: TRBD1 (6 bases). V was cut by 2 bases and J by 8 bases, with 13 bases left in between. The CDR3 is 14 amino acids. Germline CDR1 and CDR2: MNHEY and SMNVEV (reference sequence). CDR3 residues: CASSLGQTWDEQFF. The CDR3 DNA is TGTGCCAGCAGTTTAGGACAGACATGGGATGAGCAGTTCTTC.

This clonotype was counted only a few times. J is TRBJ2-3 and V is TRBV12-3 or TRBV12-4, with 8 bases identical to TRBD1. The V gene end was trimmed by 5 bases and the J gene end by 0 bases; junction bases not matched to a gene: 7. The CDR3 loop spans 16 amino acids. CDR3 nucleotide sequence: TGTGCCAGCAGTACTTGGACAGGGACTAGCACAGATACGCAGTATTTT. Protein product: CASSTWTGTSTDTQYF.

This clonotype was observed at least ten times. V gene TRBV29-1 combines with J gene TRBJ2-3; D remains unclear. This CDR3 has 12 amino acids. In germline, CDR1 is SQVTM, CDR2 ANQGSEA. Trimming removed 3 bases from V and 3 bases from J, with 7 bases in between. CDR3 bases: TGCAGCGTTGACACTGGTACAGATACGCAGTATTTT. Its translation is CSVDTGTDTQYF.

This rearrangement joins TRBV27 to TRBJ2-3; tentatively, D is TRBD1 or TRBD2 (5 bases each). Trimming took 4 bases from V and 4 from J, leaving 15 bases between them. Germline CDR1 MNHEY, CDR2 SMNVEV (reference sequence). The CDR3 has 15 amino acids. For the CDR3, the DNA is TGTGCCAGCAGTTCCATAGAGGGGTACGCAGATACGCAGTATTTT. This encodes CASSSIEGYADTQYF.